This T cell receptor (beta chain) stems from a study of identical twins. TCRdb re-derived calls from the 5' RACE reads in MiXCR, one entry per CDR3 protein. The sample records around 650,000 distinct CDR3 sequences, around 7.4% being singletons. The table lists this clonotype with a few counts. This CDR3 contains 15 residues. CDR1 SGDLS and CDR2 YYNGEE come from the germline V gene. V shed 4 bases, J shed 1 base, and the junction held 4 bases outside the gene matches. This same sample was also taken into another study, of yellow fever vaccine responses in identical twins. From that paper: In identical twins, vaccine T cell responses appeared partly shared and partly individual.

The rearrangement uses TRBV9 and TRBJ1-4; 7 bases map to TRBD1. The sample taken for sequencing was PBMCs. The TCR was taken from a woman between 18 and 30 years old in good health. The CDR3 sequence: CASSPRGQTNEKLFF. The CDR3 bases are TGTGCCAGCAGCCCTAGGGGGCAAACTAATGAAAAACTGTTTTTT. Drawing the rest from reference TRBV9 and TRBJ1-4, the complete variable domain is DSGVTQTPKHLITATGQRVTLRCSPRSGDLSVYWYQQSLDQGLQFLIQYYNGEERAKGNILERFSAQQFPDLHSELNLSSLELGDSALYFCASSPRGQTNEKLFFGSGTQLSVL.